This TCR beta chain is from a study of cytomegalovirus exposure and HLA in healthy donors. Notes on this clone: Its antigen remains unidentified.

Amplification used 60 Vbeta primers and 13 Jbeta primers. Here immunoSEQ multiplex PCR was the method, and the copy in TCRdb shows in-frame clones only, minus some. The sample comprises approximately 110,000 clones, around 69% of which are singletons, and about 8.2% rests with the top ten. Study-wide results and caveats: The majority of CMV-associated TCR beta chains were reported as apparently HLA-restricted in a later analysis. Donors belonging to an Asian-associated ancestry cluster reportedly showed fewer N-insertions in productive TCRs than the roughly 670-donor mean, according to what a later analysis found. Sequencing had likely introduced a cluster of highly shared sequence variants as an artifact.

Germline loops: CDR1 MNHNS, CDR2 SASEGT. The CDR3 length is 15 residues. The ends lost 3 bases at V and 3 bases at J; junction bases unmatched: 3. This receptor was identified in a woman aged 40 to 49 in good health and CMV-seropositive. The V gene is TRBV6-1, the J gene TRBJ2-2; TRBD2 agrees at 8 bases. Specimen: PBMCs. In DNA form, the CDR3 reads TGTGCCAGCAGTGACCAGCGGGGGTACACCGGGGAGCTGTTTTTT. Its translation: CASSDQRGYTGELFF.